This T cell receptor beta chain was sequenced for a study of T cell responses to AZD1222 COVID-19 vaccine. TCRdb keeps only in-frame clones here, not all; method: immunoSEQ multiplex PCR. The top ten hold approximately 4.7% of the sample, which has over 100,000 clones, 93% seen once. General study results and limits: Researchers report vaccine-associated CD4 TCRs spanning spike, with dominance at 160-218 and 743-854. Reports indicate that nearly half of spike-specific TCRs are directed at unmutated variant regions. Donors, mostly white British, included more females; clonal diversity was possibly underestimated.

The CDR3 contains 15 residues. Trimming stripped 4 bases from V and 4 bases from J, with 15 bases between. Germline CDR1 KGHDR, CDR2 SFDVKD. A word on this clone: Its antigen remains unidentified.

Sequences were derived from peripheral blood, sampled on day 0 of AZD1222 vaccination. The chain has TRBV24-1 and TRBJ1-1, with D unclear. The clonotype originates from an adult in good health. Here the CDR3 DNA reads TGTGCCACCAGTGAATTGACACAATGGGGCACTGAAGCTTTCTTT. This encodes CATSELTQWGTEAFF.